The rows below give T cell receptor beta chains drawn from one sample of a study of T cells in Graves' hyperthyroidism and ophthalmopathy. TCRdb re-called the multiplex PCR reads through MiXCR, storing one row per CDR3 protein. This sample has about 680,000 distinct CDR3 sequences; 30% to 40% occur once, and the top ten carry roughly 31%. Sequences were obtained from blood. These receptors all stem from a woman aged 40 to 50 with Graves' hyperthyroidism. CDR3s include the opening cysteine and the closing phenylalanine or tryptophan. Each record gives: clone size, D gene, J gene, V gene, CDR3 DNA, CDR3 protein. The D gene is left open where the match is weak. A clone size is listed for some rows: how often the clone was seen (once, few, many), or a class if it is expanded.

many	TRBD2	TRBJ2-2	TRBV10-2	TGCGCCAGCACTACTCTCGGCGGGGGGGCCGGGGAGCTGTTTTTT	CASTTLGGGAGELFF
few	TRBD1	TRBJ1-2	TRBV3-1	TGTGCCAGCAGCCGCGGGACAGCTTCTAACTATGGCTACACCTTC	CASSRGTASNYGYTF
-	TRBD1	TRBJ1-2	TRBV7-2	TGTGCCAGCAGCCTGAACACAAGGACAGGGAGGTATGGCTACACCTTC	CASSLNTRTGRYGYTF
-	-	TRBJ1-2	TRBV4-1	TGCGCCAGCAGCCAATTGTCGGGGGAGTATGGCTACACCTTC	CASSQLSGEYGYTF
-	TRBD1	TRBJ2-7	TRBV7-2	TGTGCCAGCAGCCCACGGACAGGGGGCGACGAGCAGTACTTC	CASSPRTGGDEQYF
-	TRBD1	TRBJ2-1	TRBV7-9	TGTGCCAGCAGGACCCAGGGGGAGGAGCAGTTCTTC	CASRTQGEEQFF
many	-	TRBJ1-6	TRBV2	TGTGCCAGCGGGGACACCAATTCACCCCTCCACTTT	CASGDTNSPLHF
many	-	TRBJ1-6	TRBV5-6	TGTGCCAGCAGCTTTTTGAGGGAGAGGAGTTCACCCCTCCACTTT	CASSFLRERSSPLHF
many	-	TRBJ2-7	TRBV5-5	TGTGCCAGCAGCTTGCACTACGAGCAGTACTTC	CASSLHYEQYF
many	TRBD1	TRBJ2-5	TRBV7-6	TGTGCCAGCAGCAAACGGACAGGAAAGGCGGAGACCCAGTACTTC	CASSKRTGKAETQYF
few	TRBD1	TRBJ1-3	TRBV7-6	TGTGCCAGCAGGGGAGAGAGGGGACAGAGCGAAGGTATCCCCTTCTCTGGAAACACCATATATTTT	CASRGERGQSEGIPFSGNTIYF
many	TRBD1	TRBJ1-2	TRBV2	TGTGCCAGCAGTATGGACAGGGGGGGTTCCTATGGCTACACCTTC	CASSMDRGGSYGYTF
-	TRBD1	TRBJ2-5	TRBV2	TGTGCCAACACTAGGACAGGGGCGTTGGAGACCCAGTACTTC	CANTRTGALETQYF
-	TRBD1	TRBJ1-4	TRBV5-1	TGCGCCAGCAGCTTGGGACAGGGTCAAAGTGAAAAACTGTTTTTT	CASSLGQGQSEKLFF
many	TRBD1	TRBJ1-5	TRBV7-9	TGTGCCAGCAGCCAGGGGGCGGGGGACAATCAGCCCCAGCATTTT	CASSQGAGDNQPQHF
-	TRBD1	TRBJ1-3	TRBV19	TGTGCCAGTAGTAGCTCCCGGACAGGGAGTGGAAACACCATATATTTT	CASSSSRTGSGNTIYF
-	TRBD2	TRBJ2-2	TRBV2	TGTGCCAGCAGAAGTGTACTAGCGGGAAACACCGGGGAGCTGTTTTTT	CASRSVLAGNTGELFF
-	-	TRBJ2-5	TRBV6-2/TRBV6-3	TGTGCCAGCACGGACGGAGAAGAGACCCAGTACTTC	CASTDGEETQYF
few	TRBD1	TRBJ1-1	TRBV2	TGTGCCAGCGACCTACCGGGACAGATGAACACTGAAGCTTTCTTT	CASDLPGQMNTEAFF
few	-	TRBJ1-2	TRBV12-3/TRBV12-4	TGTGCCAGCAGTTTAGCATTCAGGATCTCTGGCTACACCTTC	CASSLAFRISGYTF
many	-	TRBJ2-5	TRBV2	TGTGCCAGCAGCGGGGACACGGTTCGGGAGACCCAGTACTTC	CASSGDTVRETQYF
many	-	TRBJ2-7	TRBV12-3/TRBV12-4	TGTGCCAGCAGTCGGGGCGCAGTCATCTTCTACGAGCAGTACTTC	CASSRGAVIFYEQYF
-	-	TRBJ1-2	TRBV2	TGTGCCGGCAGTGCCGGGGTAGGCTACGGTGGCTACACCTTC	CAGSAGVGYGGYTF
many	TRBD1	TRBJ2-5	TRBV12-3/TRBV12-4	TGTGCCAGCAGTCAAACAGGGGTGAGAGAGACCCAGTACTTC	CASSQTGVRETQYF
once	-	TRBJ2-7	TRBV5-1	TGCGCTAGCAGCTTGGCCACAGGTATCTACGAGCAGTACTTC	CASSLATGIYEQYF
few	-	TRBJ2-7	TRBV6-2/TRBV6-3	TGTGCCAGCAGTTACAACTCCGCCTACGAGCAGTACTTC	CASSYNSAYEQYF
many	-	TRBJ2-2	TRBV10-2	TGCGCCAGCAGTGAGTGGGGATTTTCCACCGGGGAGCTGTTTTTT	CASSEWGFSTGELFF
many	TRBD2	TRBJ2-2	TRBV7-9	TGTGCCAGCACCAGACGGGCTAGCGGGAACACCGGGGAGCTGTTTTTT	CASTRRASGNTGELFF
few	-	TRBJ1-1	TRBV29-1	TGCAGCGTTGGACGGCAGAGGAACACTGAAGCTTTCTTT	CSVGRQRNTEAFF
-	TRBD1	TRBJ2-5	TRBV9	TGTGCCAGCTCACGCGACAGGGTGGTCCAAGAGACCCAGTACTTC	CASSRDRVVQETQYF
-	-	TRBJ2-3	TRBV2	TGTGCCAGCAGTGCCACCGGGCCCGAGCAGTATTTT	CASSATGPEQYF
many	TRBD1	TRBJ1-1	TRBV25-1	TGTGCCAGCACCCCAGGGGGAGACACTGAAGCTTTCTTT	CASTPGGDTEAFF
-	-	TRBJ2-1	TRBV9	TGTGCCAGCAGCGTAGGATGGCAAGGCAATGAGCAGTTCTTC	CASSVGWQGNEQFF
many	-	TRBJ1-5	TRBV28	TGTGCCAGCAGTTCAGGGGCGAACCAGCCCCAGCATTTT	CASSSGANQPQHF
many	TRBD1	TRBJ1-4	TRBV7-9	TGTGCCAGCAGCGGGACAGGGGAGGCGAAACTGTTTTTT	CASSGTGEAKLFF